Below, 27 T cell receptor beta chains from the same sample are listed, as sequenced in a study of blood T cell repertoires in COVID-19. Method: immunoSEQ multiplex PCR; TCRdb's copy keeps in-frame clones and lacks some. This sample has around 270,000 clones; roughly 89% occur once, and the top ten carry 1.5%. Specimen: peripheral blood. The receptor source for this set is a woman aged 40 to 49 who had recovered from COVID-19.

The V and J genes are TRBV5-5 and TRBJ1-4, with unresolved D. Trimming took 1 base from V and 3 from J, leaving 10 bases between them. Germline V gene lookup returns CDR1 SGHKS and CDR2 YYEKEE (reference sequence). This CDR3 has 15 amino acids. The CDR3 sequence is CASSLRGVPNEKLFF. CDR3 bases: TGTGCCAGCAGCTTGCGGGGTGTACCTAATGAAAAACTGTTTTTT.

The rearrangement links TRBV2 to TRBJ2-1; D perhaps matches TRBD1 (5 bases). Trimming pared 5 bases from V and 6 bases from J, leaving 8 bases between. Germline values: CDR1 SNHLY, CDR2 FYNNEI. The CDR3 runs 12 residues. CDR3 sequence: CASSSDSNEQFF. For the CDR3, the DNA is TGTGCCAGCAGTTCAGACAGCAATGAGCAGTTCTTC.

J is TRBJ1-2 and V is TRBV9; TRBD1 agrees at 9 bases. The CDR3 sequence is 14 residues long. The germline gives CDR1 SGDLS, CDR2 YYNGEE. The V and J ends lost 3 bases and 3 bases, in that order; junction bases with no gene match: 3. CDR3 in DNA: TGTGCCAGCAGCGAACAGGGGGCCCACTATGGCTACACCTTC. Translating gives CASSEQGAHYGYTF.

J is TRBJ2-5 and V is TRBV5-4; unclear D gene. Trimming cost V 4 bases and J 2 bases, with 9 bases left between them. The CDR3 loop spans 13 amino acids. Germline V gene sequence: CDR1 SGHNT, CDR2 YYREEE (reference sequence). Here the CDR3 reads CASSPGVQETQYF. DNA for the CDR3: TGTGCCAGCAGCCCCGGAGTACAAGAGACCCAGTACTTC. Looking up the rest from reference TRBV5-4 and TRBJ2-5 gives the full variable domain: ETGVTQSPTHLIKTRGQQVTLRCSSQSGHNTVSWYQQALGQGPQFIFQYYREEENGRGNFPPRFSGLQFPNYSSELNVNALELDDSALYLCASSPGVQETQYFGPGTRLLVL.

CDR3 DNA sequence: TGTGCCATCAGTGATGGAGGGTCCCATTACGAGCAGTACTTC. As protein: CAISDGGSHYEQYF. The J gene is TRBJ2-7, the V gene TRBV10-3; D might be TRBD2 (6 bases). From germline, CDR1 is ENHRY and CDR2 SYGVKD. The CDR3 extends over 14 amino acids. Trimming took 3 bases from V and 4 from J, leaving 13 bases between them.

This chain connects TRBV5-1 to TRBJ1-1; D possibly corresponds to TRBD1 (5 bases). The CDR3 covers 16 residues. V dropped 1 base and J dropped 2 bases, with 15 bases sitting between them. Looked up from germline, CDR1 is SGHRS and CDR2 is YFSETQ. CDR3: CASSLRGSALNTEAFF. Here the CDR3 DNA reads TGCGCCAGCAGCTTGAGGGGCAGCGCCCTAAACACTGAAGCTTTCTTT.

This sequence joins TRBV28 and TRBJ2-6; possibly TRBD2 for D (5 bases). V was shortened by 10 bases and J by 1 base, with 11 bases between the two germline ends. This CDR3 comprises 14 residues. In germline, CDR1 is MDHEN, CDR2 SYDVKM. In DNA, the CDR3 is TGTGCCACTAGCCGGGGATCTGGGGCCAACGTCCTGACTTTC. It codes for CATSRGSGANVLTF.

V usage is TRBV6-5 and J usage is TRBJ1-4, with 7 bases lining up with TRBD1. Germline assignment: CDR1 MNHEY and CDR2 SVGAGI. Unmatched junction bases numbered 2, after V lost 4 bases and J lost 3 bases. The CDR3 is made up of 14 amino acids. CDR3 nucleotides: TGTGCCAGCAGTTTGGGACAGTCTAATGAAAAACTGTTTTTT. Amino acid sequence: CASSLGQSNEKLFF.

The V and J genes are TRBV5-1 and TRBJ2-2; no reliable D call. Germline loops: CDR1 SGHRS, CDR2 YFSETQ. CDR3 length equals 14 residues. The germline V and J ends were trimmed by 0 bases and 2 bases, with 5 bases remaining between them. In nucleotides, the CDR3 is TGCGCCAGCAGCTTGGACACCAACACCGGGGAGCTGTTTTTT. This gives the protein CASSLDTNTGELFF.

The table lists this clone with a count of one. The chain recombines TRBV6-6 with TRBJ1-5; a weak D match, TRBD1 (5 bases). The germline V gene encodes CDR1 MNHNY and CDR2 SVGAGI (reference sequence). The germline V and J ends were trimmed by 0 bases and 2 bases, with 11 bases remaining between them. There are 16 residues in the CDR3. CDR3 loop: CASSYSGGVGNQPQHF. The CDR3 bases are TGTGCCAGCAGTTACTCGGGAGGGGTTGGCAATCAGCCCCAGCATTTT.

The genes are TRBV12-3 or TRBV12-4 and TRBJ2-3, with no clear D. V lost 3 bases and J lost 5, with 3 bases in between. CDR3 length: 11 amino acids. For the CDR3, the DNA is TGTGCCAGCAGTTTCGGAGATACGCAGTATTTT. Translation: CASSFGDTQYF.

Concerning this clone itself: Compared with germline, one end of the junction differs, possibly owing to a read error. The rearrangement uses TRBV28 and TRBJ2-1; the match to TRBD1 covers 10 bases. The CDR3 totals 16 residues. Per the germline V gene, CDR1 is MDHEN and CDR2 is SYDVKM. For the CDR3, the DNA is TGTGCCAGCTTCGGGACAGGGGTTATCTCCTACAATGGGCAGTTCTTC. Protein product: CASFGTGVISYNGQFF.

The V gene is TRBV4-1, the J gene TRBJ2-5; TRBD2 aligns across 7 bases. The CDR3 contains 18 residues. Looked up from germline, CDR1 is MGHRA and CDR2 is YSYEKL. V lost 3 bases, J lost 2 bases, and 15 bases stayed unmatched. For the CDR3, the DNA is TGCGCCAGCAGCCACCTCGGGAGGTCCAAAGACCTTCAAGAGACCCAGTACTTC. It translates to CASSHLGRSKDLQETQYF.

The chain joins TRBV6-5 to TRBJ1-2; D may be TRBD1 (6 bases). Trimming pared 6 bases from V and 4 bases from J, leaving 12 bases between. The germline V gene has CDR1 MNHEY and CDR2 SVGAGI. CDR3 length: 13 amino acids. The CDR3 region is CASRGGNSYGYTF. The CDR3 region has the DNA TGTGCCAGCAGAGGGGGTAACAGCTATGGCTACACCTTC.

Details on this clone: One end of the junction is discordant with germline, which a read error may explain. V gene TRBV15 combines with J gene TRBJ2-1; D is undetermined. The CDR3 extends over 15 amino acids. Per the germline V gene, CDR1 is LNHNV and CDR2 is YYDKDF (reference sequence). CDR3 in amino acids: CAISRDRLRNNEQFF. CDR3 bases: TGTGCCATCAGCAGAGATCGGCTCAGGAACAATGAGCAGTTCTTC.

The V call is TRBV19, the J call TRBJ2-3; 9 bases fit TRBD2. Looked up from germline, CDR1 is LNHDA and CDR2 is SQIVND (reference sequence). The CDR3 contains 20 residues. The V gene end was trimmed by 2 bases and the J gene end by 3 bases; junction bases not matched to a gene: 18. CDR3 nucleotides: TGTGCCAGTAGTATAAAGGGACTAGCTAGAACCCGGGGCCCGACAGATACGCAGTATTTT. Its protein is CASSIKGLARTRGPTDTQYF.

The CDR3 DNA reads TGTGCCAGCAGCTTAGTAACGAACACCGGGGAGCTGTTTTTT. Its protein is CASSLVTNTGELFF. The chain joins TRBV7-2 to TRBJ2-2; no reliable D call. The CDR3 has 14 amino acids. V gave up 1 base and J gave up 0 bases, with 3 bases separating them. Germline loops: CDR1 SGHTA, CDR2 FQGNSA.

This clone was detected only a few times. The chain has TRBV3-1 (or the pseudogene TRBV3-2) and TRBJ2-7, with 8 bases matching TRBD1. CDR1 is LGHDT, CDR2 YNNKEL, per germline (reference sequence). The V segment lost 4 bases and the J segment 7 bases; nucleotides outside the gene matches: 9. The CDR3 runs 14 residues. The CDR3 nucleotides read TGTGCCAGCAGCCTACACGGACAGGGCGAAGAGCAGTACTTC. Translated: CASSLHGQGEEQYF.

J is TRBJ1-2 and V is TRBV6-5; 8 bases agree with TRBD1. CDR1 MNHEY and CDR2 SVGAGI come from the germline V gene. The length of the CDR3 is 14 residues. V dropped 5 bases and J dropped 8; count of bases not matched to a gene: 10. Written as DNA, the CDR3 is TGTGCCAGCAGTCGGGACAGGTTGTTTGGCGGCTACACCTTC. It codes for CASSRDRLFGGYTF.

The V and J genes are TRBV5-1 and TRBJ1-6; D remains ambiguous. V lost 3 bases and J 7 bases, leaving 14 bases between the germline ends. The CDR3 is 15 residues long. CDR1 and CDR2 from the germline V gene are SGHRS and YFSETQ. CDR3 sequence (DNA): TGCGCCAGCAGCTCGCTGACACCACAGAATTCACCCCTCCACTTT. This sequence encodes CASSSLTPQNSPLHF.

This chain uses TRBV5-1 with TRBJ1-1; D is possibly TRBD1 (5 bases). The CDR3 loop spans 15 amino acids. The V and J ends lost 2 bases and 3 bases respectively, with 14 bases between them. Germline lookup yields CDR1 SGHRS and CDR2 YFSETQ. The CDR3 sequence: CASSLRPLGDTEAFF. The CDR3 region has the DNA TGCGCCAGCAGCTTAAGACCCCTAGGGGACACTGAAGCTTTCTTT.

The chain recombines TRBV6-1 with TRBJ2-2; D is ambiguous. This CDR3 has 16 amino acids. From germline, CDR1 is MNHNS and CDR2 SASEGT. V lost 3 bases and J lost 1, with 12 bases in between. The CDR3 region has the DNA TGTGCCAGCAGTGATAGTAGCTTGGGGAACACCGGGGAGCTGTTTTTT. Translation gives CASSDSSLGNTGELFF.

This clone has a handful of counts. The chain uses TRBV7-9 and TRBJ1-1; D unresolved. Trimming left V 2 bases short and J 1 base short, with 8 bases between. CDR1 is SEHNR, CDR2 FQNEAQ, per germline (reference sequence). The CDR3 is made up of 14 amino acids. This CDR3 is CASSLMLANTEAFF. The CDR3 DNA reads as TGTGCCAGCAGCTTAATGTTGGCGAACACTGAAGCTTTCTTT. Using reference TRBV7-9 and TRBJ1-1 for the parts outside the CDR3, the full variable domain is DTGVSQNPRHKITKRGQNVTFRCDPISEHNRLYWYRQTLGQGPEFLTYFQNEAQLEKSRLLSDRFSAERPKGSFSTLEIQRTEQGDSAMYLCASSLMLANTEAFFGQGTRLTVV.

The chain links TRBV5-1 to TRBJ1-2; the D is unclear. The CDR3 length is 13 residues. The ends were cut back, 0 bases at V and 0 bases at J, with 3 bases in the middle. Per the germline V gene, CDR1 is SGHRS and CDR2 is YFSETQ. Written as DNA, the CDR3 is TGCGCCAGCAGCTTGGAGCCTAACTATGGCTACACCTTC. As protein: CASSLEPNYGYTF.

The gene calls are TRBV5-4 and TRBJ1-2, with a weak D call TRBD1 (6 bases). CDR1 SGHNT and CDR2 YYREEE come from the germline V gene (reference sequence). CDR3 length: 13 amino acids. V was cut by 0 bases and J by 7 bases, with 10 bases left in between. This chain's CDR3 is CASSLGTVSGYTF. CDR3 in DNA: TGTGCCAGCAGCTTGGGGACAGTGAGTGGCTACACCTTC.

The J gene is TRBJ2-2, the V gene TRBV5-1; D is possibly TRBD2 (6 bases). Per germline, CDR1 SGHRS and CDR2 YFSETQ. The CDR3 runs to 17 residues. Deletions cut 0 bases from V and 5 bases from J, with 17 bases between. The CDR3 sequence is CASSLVGGTLLTGELFF. In nucleotides, the CDR3 is TGCGCCAGCAGCTTGGTGGGCGGGACCCTCTTGACCGGGGAGCTGTTTTTT.

CDR3 amino acids: CSASDGGERYEQYF. The CDR3 nucleotides are TGCAGTGCCAGTGACGGGGGGGAACGCTACGAGCAGTACTTC. The chain carries TRBV20-1 and TRBJ2-7; 8 nucleotides match TRBD2. Trimming removed 6 bases from V and 3 bases from J; junction bases left unmatched: 10. Germline loops: CDR1 DFQATT, CDR2 SNEGSKA (reference sequence). The CDR3 contains 14 residues.